This T cell receptor (beta chain) was identified in a study of cytomegalovirus exposure and HLA in healthy donors. J lost 6 bases, V lost 4 bases, and 8 bases had no gene match. The CDR3 spans 14 residues. Germline V gene data show CDR1 as MNHNS and CDR2 as SASEGT. PCR was performed using 60 Vbeta and 13 Jbeta primers. Sequenced by immunoSEQ multiplex PCR; TCRdb stores in-frame clones only, minus some. The sample data list tens of thousands of clones. Sample: PBMCs. The genes are TRBV6-1 and TRBJ2-5, with 7 positions matching TRBD1. This receptor was taken from a young man in good health and CMV-seropositive. The CDR3 protein is CASSGQGGSQTQYF. Written as DNA, the CDR3 is TGTGCCAGCAGTGGACAGGGTGGGTCGCAGACCCAGTACTTC.